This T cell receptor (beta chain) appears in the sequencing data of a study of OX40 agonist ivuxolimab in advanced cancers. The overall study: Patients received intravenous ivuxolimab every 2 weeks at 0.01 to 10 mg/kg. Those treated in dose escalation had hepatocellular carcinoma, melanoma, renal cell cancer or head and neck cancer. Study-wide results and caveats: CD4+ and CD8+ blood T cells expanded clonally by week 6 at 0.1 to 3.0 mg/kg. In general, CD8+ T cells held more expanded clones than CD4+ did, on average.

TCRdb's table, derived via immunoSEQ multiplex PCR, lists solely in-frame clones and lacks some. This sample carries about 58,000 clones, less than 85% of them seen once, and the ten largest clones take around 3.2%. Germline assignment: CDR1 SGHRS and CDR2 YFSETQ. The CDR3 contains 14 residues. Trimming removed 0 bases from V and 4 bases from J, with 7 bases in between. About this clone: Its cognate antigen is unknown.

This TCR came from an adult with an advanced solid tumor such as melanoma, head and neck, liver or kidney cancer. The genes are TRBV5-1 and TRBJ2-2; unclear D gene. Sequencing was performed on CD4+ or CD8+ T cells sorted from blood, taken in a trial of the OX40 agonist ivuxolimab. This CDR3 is CASSLATFTGELFF. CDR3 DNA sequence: TGCGCCAGCAGCTTGGCCACATTCACCGGGGAGCTGTTTTTT. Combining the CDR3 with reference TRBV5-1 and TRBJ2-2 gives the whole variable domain KAGVTQTPRYLIKTRGQQVTLSCSPISGHRSVSWYQQTPGQGLQFLFEYFSETQRNKGNFPGRFSGRQFSNSRSEMNVSTLELGDSALYLCASSLATFTGELFFGEGSRLTVL.